This entry concerns a single TCR beta chain. Its antigen is not known. This sample is part of a study of cytomegalovirus exposure and HLA in healthy donors. Study overall: Per a later analysis, the roughly 700 first-cohort and more than 100 validation repertoires shared one platform. General study points: Cytomegalovirus association was assigned to more than 150 TCR beta chains. For most TCR sequences rarity was the rule, although some public TCRs occurred in many donors.

V shed 0 bases and J 2 bases; nucleotides not matched to a gene: 3. CDR3 length: 16 residues. Germline CDR1 reads MNHNY; CDR2 reads SVGAGI (reference sequence). Sequenced by immunoSEQ multiplex PCR; TCRdb stores in-frame clones only, minus some. The sample lists a few hundred thousand clones, about nine tenths seen once, with 0.8% to 0.85% in the top ten. The genes are TRBV6-6 and TRBJ2-5; 10 bases are shared with TRBD1. The receptor comes from a woman under 30 in good health and CMV-seronegative. Sample: PBMCs. The CDR3 coding sequence is TGTGCCAGCAGTTACTCTGGGACAGGGGTTCAAGAGACCCAGTACTTC. Translated: CASSYSGTGVQETQYF.